One and the same sample provided the 22 T cell receptor beta chains below, sequenced in a study of blood T cell repertoires in COVID-19. Sequencing was performed with immunoSEQ multiplex PCR; in TCRdb, only in-frame clones are kept and a portion is missing. The sample lists hundreds of thousands of clones, 85% to 90% occurring once. Material: peripheral blood. These receptors all come from a woman between 65 and 79 years old with COVID-19, enrolled during active disease.

This rearrangement joins TRBV9 to TRBJ2-3, with D possibly matching TRBD1 (5 bases). This CDR3 contains 15 residues. V was trimmed by 3 bases and J by 3 bases, leaving 14 bases between them. CDR1 and CDR2 from the germline V gene are SGDLS and YYNGEE. CDR3 in amino acids: CASSADQGGTDTQYF. As DNA, the CDR3 is TGTGCCAGCAGCGCTGATCAGGGTGGGACAGATACGCAGTATTTT.

The CDR3 DNA sequence: TGTGCCAGCAGCCCCGGACAGTTCACTGAAGCTTTCTTT. Its translation: CASSPGQFTEAFF. The rearrangement links TRBV13 to TRBJ1-1; D is possibly TRBD1 (6 bases). The CDR3 spans 13 residues. V gave up 5 bases and J gave up 4 bases, with 11 bases separating them. In germline, CDR1 is PRHDT, CDR2 FYEKMQ (reference sequence).

The chain employs TRBV7-3 and TRBJ1-2, with D possibly matching TRBD1 (6 bases). V was shortened by 2 bases and J by 8 bases, with 12 bases between the two germline ends. CDR1 is SGHTA and CDR2 is FQGTGA in the germline V gene. The CDR3 has 13 residues. CDR3 nucleotides: TGTGCCAGCAGCTTATACCAGGGGACGGGCTACACCTTC. This sequence encodes CASSLYQGTGYTF.

The chain employs TRBV27 and TRBJ2-1; tentatively, D is TRBD1 (6 bases). CDR3 length equals 15 residues. Trimming shortened V by 5 bases and J by 1 base, and 12 bases separated the two germline ends. In germline, CDR1 is MNHEY, CDR2 SMNVEV (reference sequence). The CDR3 loop is CASSVRGQSYNEQFF. DNA for the CDR3: TGTGCCAGCAGTGTCAGGGGCCAGTCCTACAATGAGCAGTTCTTC.

In DNA, the CDR3 is TGTGCCAGTAGCCGGGGAGGACTTAGGACTAATGAAAAACTGTTTTTT. Protein product: CASSRGGLRTNEKLFF. The rearrangement uses TRBV19 and TRBJ1-4, with unresolved D. This CDR3 spans 16 amino acids. CDR1 LNHDA and CDR2 SQIVND come from the germline V gene (reference sequence). The V and J ends lost 6 bases and 2 bases respectively, with 16 bases between them. Full variable domain (remainder filled in from reference TRBV19 and TRBJ1-4): DGGITQSPKYLFRKEGQNVTLSCEQNLNHDAMYWYRQDPGQGLRLIYYSQIVNDFQKGDIAEGYSVSREKKESFPLTVTSAQKNPTAFYLCASSRGGLRTNEKLFFGSGTQLSVL.

The J gene is TRBJ2-7, the V gene TRBV2; maybe TRBD2 (6 bases). Germline loops: CDR1 SNHLY, CDR2 FYNNEI. Deletions cut 6 bases from V and 2 bases from J, with 11 bases between. The CDR3 covers 13 residues. The CDR3 region has the DNA TGTGCCAGCAGGGCGGGGCAGACCTACGAGCAGTACTTC. Protein: CASRAGQTYEQYF.

The chain recombines TRBV11-2 with TRBJ1-1; 8 nucleotides line up with TRBD1. The CDR3 consists of 11 residues. CDR1 and CDR2 (germline): SGHAT, FQNNGV. V dropped 4 bases and J dropped 9; count of bases not matched to a gene: 1. CDR3 in amino acids: CASSYRGKAFF. The CDR3 coding sequence is TGTGCCAGCAGCTACAGGGGGAAAGCTTTCTTT.

This rearrangement joins TRBV6-5 to TRBJ2-2, with D possibly matching TRBD2 (6 bases). Per the germline V gene, CDR1 is MNHEY and CDR2 is SVGAGI. CDR3 length: 14 residues. V lost 10 bases and J lost 3, with 15 bases in between. In DNA form, the CDR3 reads TGTGCCACCTTCCCGGGGAGGTACACCGGGGAGCTGTTTTTT. It translates to CATFPGRYTGELFF.

The chain uses TRBV10-2 and TRBJ1-5, with 7 bases identical to TRBD1. Germline V gives CDR1 WSHSY, CDR2 SAAADI. V lost 4 bases to trimming and J lost 9 bases; unmatched junction nucleotides: 6. The CDR3 length is 13 residues. The CDR3 sequence is CASSAQGEMPQHF. The CDR3 DNA is TGCGCCAGCAGTGCCCAGGGGGAGATGCCCCAGCATTTT.

The rearrangement links TRBV12-5 to TRBJ1-3; 7 bases fit TRBD1. Germline CDR1 reads LGHNT; CDR2 reads FRNRAP. J gave up 2 bases and V 5 bases, and 15 bases lay outside the gene matches. This CDR3 spans 18 amino acids. CDR3: CASGPIGDSSRTGNTIYF. CDR3 in DNA: TGTGCTAGTGGTCCTATAGGGGACAGCTCCAGGACTGGAAACACCATATATTTT.

The chain joins TRBV6-1 to TRBJ1-1, with a tentative D call TRBD1 (5 bases). CDR1 MNHNS and CDR2 SASEGT come from the germline V gene. Trimming removed 2 bases from V and 2 bases from J, with 6 bases in between. The CDR3 length is 13 residues. The CDR3 DNA reads as TGTGCCAGCAGTGAAACAGGAAACACTGAAGCTTTCTTT. As protein: CASSETGNTEAFF.

The chain recombines TRBV4-3 with TRBJ1-2; 7 nucleotides match TRBD1. CDR3 size: 14 residues. Looked up from germline, CDR1 is LGHNA and CDR2 is YSLEER. With 2 bases clipped from V and 4 bases from J, the junction kept 4 bases outside the gene matches. The CDR3 bases are TGCGCCAGCAGCCAACCGGGACAGACCTATGGCTACACCTTC. Translating gives CASSQPGQTYGYTF.

This rearrangement joins TRBV5-1 to TRBJ1-3; possibly TRBD1 for D (5 bases). The germline CDR1 and CDR2 sequences are SGHRS and YFSETQ. This CDR3 has 16 residues. V lost 4 bases and J 0 bases, leaving 14 bases between the germline ends. The CDR3 region is CASSPGGGSSGNTIYF. The CDR3 nucleotides are TGCGCCAGCAGCCCCGGCGGGGGGAGCTCTGGAAACACCATATATTTT.

The J gene is TRBJ1-1, the V gene TRBV27; the match to TRBD1 covers 7 bases. From germline, CDR1 is MNHEY and CDR2 SMNVEV (reference sequence). The CDR3 sequence is 15 residues long. J lost 5 bases, V lost 3 bases, and 9 bases had no gene match. CDR3 region: CASSLVRGTWTEAFF. The CDR3 region has the DNA TGTGCCAGCAGTTTGGTCAGGGGGACTTGGACTGAAGCTTTCTTT.

V and J are TRBV27 and TRBJ2-6; possibly TRBD1 for D (5 bases). Germline V CDR1 and CDR2: MNHEY, SMNVEV (reference sequence). Trimming removed 4 bases from V and 1 base from J, with 11 bases in between. The CDR3 loop spans 16 amino acids. CDR3 residues: CASSSIQDSGANVLTF. In DNA, the CDR3 is TGTGCCAGCAGTTCCATACAGGATTCTGGGGCCAACGTCCTGACTTTC.

V gene TRBV9 combines with J gene TRBJ2-1; D possibly corresponds to TRBD2 (5 bases). Germline CDR1 reads SGDLS; CDR2 reads YYNGEE. The CDR3 consists of 12 residues. V was shortened by 0 bases and J by 10 bases, with 8 bases between the two germline ends. The CDR3 DNA is TGTGCCAGCAGCGTAGCCCCGGGGGAGCAGTTCTTC. Translation gives CASSVAPGEQFF. The full variable domain, in which reference TRBV9 and TRBJ2-1 provide the parts outside the CDR3, is DSGVTQTPKHLITATGQRVTLRCSPRSGDLSVYWYQQSLDQGLQFLIQYYNGEERAKGNILERFSAQQFPDLHSELNLSSLELGDSALYFCASSVAPGEQFFGPGTRLTVL.

The chain combines TRBV7-2 with TRBJ1-2; TRBD1 might be the D (5 bases). The length of the CDR3 is 17 residues. With 7 bases removed from V and 2 bases from J, the gap between germline ends came to 23 bases. Germline lookup yields CDR1 SGHTA and CDR2 FQGNSA. The CDR3 DNA reads TGTGCCAGCACCTCTTGGGCCGTATGGGGGGGAAACTATGGCTACACCTTC. Translated: CASTSWAVWGGNYGYTF.

The chain couples TRBV19 to TRBJ1-6; weak D call: TRBD1 (6 bases). The V gene lost 3 bases and the J gene lost 7 bases, with 16 bases spanning the gap. The CDR3 is 16 amino acids. The germline CDR1 and CDR2 sequences are LNHDA and SQIVND (reference sequence). In nucleotides, the CDR3 is TGTGCCAGTAGTATTTCGGCGGGGGGGCCAAATTCACCCCTCCACTTT. As protein: CASSISAGGPNSPLHF.

The chain uses TRBV24-1 and TRBJ2-2; TRBD1 matches 10 bases. This CDR3 has 16 amino acids. Germline assignment: CDR1 KGHDR and CDR2 SFDVKD. The J segment lost 5 bases and the V segment lost 0 bases, leaving 2 bases of the junction unmatched. The CDR3 DNA reads as TGTGCCACCAGTGATTTGTTGGACAGGGGGACCGGGGAGCTGTTTTTT. Translated: CATSDLLDRGTGELFF.

This clone appeared a few times. The rearrangement uses TRBV10-3 and TRBJ2-5, with 9 bases lining up with TRBD2. Germline V CDR1 and CDR2: ENHRY, SYGVKD. Trimming removed 2 bases from V and 3 bases from J; junction bases left unmatched: 7. The CDR3 covers 16 residues. The CDR3 DNA reads TGTGCCATCAGTGAGCCCCTAGCGGGGCGGAAAGAGACCCAGTACTTC. It yields the protein CAISEPLAGRKETQYF.

The rearrangement joins TRBV24-1 to TRBJ1-4; D is possibly TRBD1 (5 bases). V lost 4 bases and J lost 7, with 9 bases in between. Germline CDR1 is KGHDR and CDR2 is SFDVKD. The CDR3 length is 13 residues. In DNA, the CDR3 is TGTGCCACCAGTGACGGCAGGGCTGAAAAACTGTTTTTT. Its protein is CATSDGRAEKLFF.

The CDR3 bases are TGTGCCAGCAGCCCCGAGGGAGGTGTCACAGATACGCAGTATTTT. Translating it yields CASSPEGGVTDTQYF. The chain joins TRBV7-2 to TRBJ2-3, with a weak D call TRBD2 (6 bases). The CDR3 sequence is 15 residues long. CDR1 and CDR2 (germline): SGHTA, FQGNSA. The V and J ends lost 5 bases and 2 bases respectively, with 14 bases between them.